The source of this T cell receptor (beta chain) is a study of shared clonotypes between healthy human individuals. V was shortened by 6 bases and J by 4 bases, with 12 bases between the two germline ends. Germline V lookup: CDR1 SEHNR, CDR2 FQNEAQ (reference sequence). This CDR3 has 13 residues. Notes on this clone: The target antigen is unknown.

Study-level findings and limits: Relative to their counterparts shared across all four donors, non-shared clonotypes exhibited diminished generation probabilities. Naive subsets tended to show greater estimated richness than memory subsets. A handful of donors showed sharing of about 4.7% of naive CD4 clonotypes.

Cells designated naive CD8 were CD45RO-negative and were positively selected for CCR7, with terminally differentiated effector memory CD45RA+ cells excluded. The donors, healthy adults who were HIV-negative, had experienced no recent acute infections or vaccinations. Profiled with immunoSEQ multiplex PCR; TCRdb holds only in-frame clones, not every one. The sample holds 800,000 or so clones, 90% to 98% seen once. This receptor was taken from a man between 25 and 39 years old in good health. This rearrangement joins TRBV7-9 to TRBJ2-5; D may be TRBD2 (5 bases). Sequencing was done on a sample of naive CD8+ T cells sorted from blood. CDR3 DNA sequence: TGTGCCAGCAGTCCCCGGGGTAGAGAGACCCAGTACTTC. The encoded protein is CASSPRGRETQYF.